The subject of this entry is one TCR beta chain. Authors' methods: Reference gene primer amplification in the assay estimated nucleated cell counts. The data were produced by immunoSEQ multiplex PCR, yet TCRdb's version contains in-frame clones alone and is incomplete. The DNA gave D and trimming, while V, J and clone size come from that table. The sample has some 220,000 clones, around four fifths seen once. This record belongs to a study of blood T cell repertoires in COVID-19. The wider study: Acute-phase and convalescent COVID-19 samples originated in the United States, Italy and Spain. PBMCs, B-cell-depleted T cells, or T cells provided the cDNA or gDNA that made up the material.

The CDR3 consists of 16 residues. V lost 2 bases, J lost 6 bases, and 10 bases stayed unmatched. Germline V gene lookup returns CDR1 LGHDT and CDR2 YNNKEL (reference sequence). The sample was peripheral blood. The TCR comes from a woman aged 55-69 years who had recovered from COVID-19. The chain couples TRBV3-1 (or the pseudogene TRBV3-2) to TRBJ2-3, with 8 bases matching TRBD1. The CDR3 reads CASSQHRGWAGDTQYF. The CDR3 coding sequence is TGTGCCAGCAGCCAACACAGGGGGTGGGCGGGGGATACGCAGTATTTT.